Sequencing of this TCR beta chain was carried out in a study of response to subunit inactivated influenza vaccine. Notes on the study in general: Only a handful of new T cells, the authors suggested, are recruited with each seasonal influenza vaccination.

This clonotype appeared a few times. Antigen unknown. This CDR3 has 14 amino acids. The germline V gene has CDR1 MNHEY and CDR2 SVGAGI. Trimming cost V 0 bases and J 9 bases; bases outside gene matches: 3. TCRdb ran MiXCR on the RT-PCR reads and lists one entry per CDR3 protein. Of about 530,000 distinct CDR3 sequences listed, about an eighth were seen once; the top ten hold 10%. The chain joins TRBV6-5 to TRBJ2-1, with 9 bases that match TRBD2. This receptor was taken from a man between 50 and 59 years old who received an inactivated influenza vaccine. The sample here was PBMCs from blood, taken on the day of vaccination. The CDR3, as DNA: TGTGCCAGCAGTTACTCGGGGACTAGCTTTGAGCAGTTCTTC. It is translated as CASSYSGTSFEQFF.